Each of the 27 T cell receptor beta chains below was sequenced from the same sample in a study of cytomegalovirus exposure and HLA in healthy donors. PCR amplification relied on 60 Vbeta primers (plus 13 Jbeta primers). Produced via immunoSEQ multiplex PCR; TCRdb's table is partial and in-frame only. The sample contains some 190,000 clones, about 80% of which appear only once. Sequenced input: PBMCs. These receptor sequences come from a middle-aged woman in good health and CMV-seronegative.

This clone was seen a handful of times. The genes are TRBV18 and TRBJ2-5; the D gene is possibly TRBD2 (5 bases). Germline CDR1 is KGHSH and CDR2 is LQKENI. V lost 3 bases to trimming and J lost 5 bases, with 16 bases between them. The CDR3 covers 15 residues. CDR3 in DNA: TGTGCCAGCTCACCCCTTGTGGGAGAAATGGAGACCCAGTACTTC. Its translation is CASSPLVGEMETQYF.

J is TRBJ2-5 and V is TRBV7-2; the match to TRBD2 covers 8 bases. The junction had 13 bases not matched to a gene; V was cut back by 1 base and J by 6 bases. The CDR3 length is 17 residues. Germline loops: CDR1 SGHTA, CDR2 FQGNSA. CDR3 amino acids: CASSLVSRASGLKTQYF. CDR3 nucleotides: TGTGCCAGCAGCTTAGTCTCGAGGGCTAGCGGGTTGAAGACCCAGTACTTC. The whole variable domain, remainder taken from reference TRBV7-2 and TRBJ2-5, is GAGVSQSPSNKVTEKGKDVELRCDPISGHTALYWYRQSLGQGLEFLIYFQGNSAPDKSGLPSDRFSAERTGGSVSTLTIQRTQQEDSAVYLCASSLVSRASGLKTQYFGPGTRLLVL.

This clone turned up a few times. This chain links TRBV6-5 with TRBJ2-5; 13 positions match TRBD2. V lost 5 bases and J lost 2; bases outside the gene matches: 2. CDR1 is MNHEY, CDR2 SVGAGI, per germline. The CDR3 spans 15 residues. The CDR3 loop is CASSVTSGRQETQYF. DNA of the CDR3: TGTGCCAGCAGTGTGACTAGCGGGAGGCAAGAGACCCAGTACTTC.

With respect to this clone: The junction shows a germline mismatch at one end, possibly a read error. The chain links TRBV19 to TRBJ2-3; 14 bases line up with TRBD2. Per germline, CDR1 LNHDA and CDR2 SQIVND (reference sequence). The CDR3 loop spans 20 amino acids. CDR3 sequence (DNA): TGTGCCAGTAGTCTCCGGACTAGCGGGAGGAATGTGAGGAGCAGAGATACGCAGTATTTT. This encodes CASSLRTSGRNVRSRDTQYF. Together with reference TRBV19 and TRBJ2-3, the CDR3 gives the full variable domain: DGGITQSPKYLFRKEGQNVTLSCEQNLNHDAMYWYRQDPGQGLRLIYYSQIVNDFQKGDIAEGYSVSREKKESFPLTVTSAQKNPTAFYLCASSLRTSGRNVRSRDTQYFGPGTRLTVL.

The chain uses TRBV7-3 and TRBJ1-5; no definite D call. CDR3 length equals 13 residues. V was cut by 1 base and J by 5 bases, with 6 bases left in between. Per the germline V gene, CDR1 is SGHTA and CDR2 is FQGTGA. Here the CDR3 DNA reads TGTGCCAGCAGCTTAAGCGGGGATCAGCCCCAGCATTTT. Translating gives CASSLSGDQPQHF.

This chain links TRBV28 with TRBJ2-6; no reliable D call. Germline CDR1 reads MDHEN; CDR2 reads SYDVKM. CDR3 length: 16 amino acids. V lost 3 bases to trimming and J lost 1 base, with 10 bases between them. The CDR3: CASSFVGRSGANVLTF. DNA of the CDR3: TGTGCCAGCAGTTTCGTTGGGCGTTCTGGGGCCAACGTCCTGACTTTC.

V gene TRBV7-2 combines with J gene TRBJ2-7, with a weak D call TRBD2 (5 bases). The germline V gene has CDR1 SGHTA and CDR2 FQGNSA. The CDR3 has 16 residues. V was shortened by 4 bases and J by 2 bases, with 18 bases between the two germline ends. CDR3 in DNA: TGTGCCAGCAGCTCGCTCCTCACTAGACCGGCCTACGAGCAGTACTTC. Translating gives CASSSLLTRPAYEQYF.

This sequence joins TRBV6-5 and TRBJ2-5; no reliable D call. The CDR3 is 14 amino acids. Germline CDR1 is MNHEY and CDR2 is SVGAGI. Trimming removed 0 bases from V and 4 bases from J, with 9 bases in between. CDR3 region: CASSYSQVGETQYF. The CDR3 DNA sequence: TGTGCCAGCAGTTACTCCCAGGTGGGAGAGACCCAGTACTTC.

This clone turned up a few times. V is TRBV11-3 and J is TRBJ1-2; 10 positions match TRBD1. CDR3 length: 12 residues. Per germline, CDR1 SGHNT and CDR2 YENEEA. V lost 4 bases, J lost 11 bases, and 4 bases stayed unmatched. Here the CDR3 DNA reads TGTGCCAGCAGCTCCCGGGACAGGGGATACACCTTC. Amino acid sequence: CASSSRDRGYTF.

As regards this clone: This CDR3 is also generated by other DNA sequences in the sample. The chain couples TRBV4-3 to TRBJ2-2; no definite D call. The CDR3 is made up of 14 amino acids. Deletions cut 0 bases from V and 3 bases from J, with 5 bases between. The germline gives CDR1 LGHNA, CDR2 YSLEER. This CDR3 reads CASSQDSYTGELFF. The CDR3 DNA reads as TGCGCCAGCAGCCAAGATAGTTACACCGGGGAGCTGTTTTTT.

V is TRBV6-6 and J is TRBJ1-2; TRBD1 agrees at 11 bases. Germline CDR1 and CDR2: MNHNY and SVGAGI (reference sequence). The CDR3 length is 13 residues. The trim removed 5 bases at V and 11 bases at J, leaving 7 bases unmatched. Here the CDR3 reads CASSPGTGGFYTF. The CDR3 DNA reads as TGTGCCAGCAGTCCCGGGACAGGGGGTTTTTACACCTTC.

The chain is built from TRBV18 and TRBJ2-6, with D perhaps matching TRBD2 (5 bases). CDR3 length: 18 amino acids. V lost 2 bases, J lost 2 bases, and 16 bases lay in between. Germline V gene data show CDR1 as KGHSH and CDR2 as LQKENI. CDR3 sequence: CASSPKRDLIAGANVLTF. Written as DNA, the CDR3 is TGTGCCAGCTCACCAAAGAGGGATCTAATCGCTGGGGCCAACGTCCTGACTTTC. Filled out from reference TRBV18 and TRBJ2-6, the complete variable domain reads NAGVMQNPRHLVRRRGQEARLRCSPMKGHSHVYWYRQLPEEGLKFMVYLQKENIIDESGMPKERFSAEFPKEGPSILRIQQVVRGDSAAYFCASSPKRDLIAGANVLTFGAGSRLTVL.

This chain uses TRBV4-3 with TRBJ1-2; D is unresolved. There are 15 residues in the CDR3. The germline V gene has CDR1 LGHNA and CDR2 YSLEER. The V and J ends lost 0 bases and 7 bases respectively, with 15 bases between them. This CDR3 is CASSQEPDARGGYTF. The CDR3, as DNA: TGCGCCAGCAGCCAAGAACCCGATGCTCGGGGTGGCTACACCTTC.

The chain couples TRBV7-3 to TRBJ2-4; TRBD2 matches at 11 bases. Germline CDR1 and CDR2: SGHTA and FQGTGA. V shed 4 bases, J shed 8 bases, and the junction held 7 bases outside the gene matches. This CDR3 is built from 15 residues. DNA of the CDR3: TGTGCCAGCAGCTCTTCTAGCGGGAGGTCGGACATTCAGTACTTC. This codes for CASSSSSGRSDIQYF.

The chain joins TRBV7-3 to TRBJ1-1; no reliable D call. V dropped 3 bases and J dropped 2 bases, with 4 bases sitting between them. In germline, CDR1 is SGHTA, CDR2 FQGTGA. This CDR3 has 12 amino acids. Here the CDR3 DNA reads TGTGCCAGCAGCTTTAGTAACACTGAAGCTTTCTTT. This encodes CASSFSNTEAFF.

There are a few counts of this clone. This rearrangement joins TRBV11-2 to TRBJ2-7, with TRBD2 matching 12 bases. CDR3 length: 16 amino acids. V was pared by 5 bases and J by 5 bases, with 10 bases of the junction left unmatched. In germline, CDR1 is SGHAT, CDR2 FQNNGV. The CDR3, as DNA: TGTGCCAGCAGCCCTCGGTTGACTAGCGGGAGTCACGAGCAGTACTTC. Protein: CASSPRLTSGSHEQYF.

V gene TRBV29-1 combines with J gene TRBJ2-7; 12 bases are shared with TRBD1. V lost 7 bases to trimming and J lost 2 bases; unmatched junction nucleotides: 6. This CDR3 is 14 amino acids long. From germline, CDR1 is SQVTM and CDR2 ANQGSEA. The CDR3 coding sequence is TGCAGCGGTCCGGGACAGGGGGCTACCTACGAGCAGTACGTC. Translated: CSGPGQGATYEQYV.

This rearrangement joins TRBV6-6 to TRBJ1-5; no definite D call. V shed 5 bases and J shed 7 bases, with 21 bases lying between them. Germline V gene sequence: CDR1 MNHNY, CDR2 SVGAGI (reference sequence). The CDR3 is 16 residues long. CDR3 DNA: TGTGCCAGCAGTCTACCCACGACCGTTCAGCGACAGCCCCAGCATTTT. This translates into CASSLPTTVQRQPQHF.

The rearrangement joins TRBV30 to TRBJ2-2; D is possibly TRBD2 (6 bases). This CDR3 has 14 residues. Germline V gene sequence: CDR1 GTSNPN, CDR2 SVGIG (reference sequence). V was pared by 0 bases and J by 3 bases, with 8 bases between. The CDR3 DNA reads as TGTGCCTGGAGTGTGGCTAGCGACACCGGGGAGCTGTTTTTT. Protein: CAWSVASDTGELFF.

This sequence joins TRBV5-1 and TRBJ1-1, with D perhaps TRBD1 (5 bases). The CDR3 loop spans 15 amino acids. CDR1 is SGHRS and CDR2 is YFSETQ in the germline V gene. Trimming left V 0 bases short and J 0 bases short, with 9 bases between. The CDR3 DNA follows: TGCGCCAGCAGCTTGGTCGACAGAATGAACACTGAAGCTTTCTTT. It encodes CASSLVDRMNTEAFF.

V and J are TRBV5-1 and TRBJ2-5, with 9 positions matching TRBD2. Looked up from germline, CDR1 is SGHRS and CDR2 is YFSETQ. The CDR3 totals 15 residues. V shed 6 bases and J 4 bases; nucleotides not matched to a gene: 10. In nucleotides, the CDR3 is TGCGCCAGCACCCCCATGGCGGGAGGGGGAGAGACCCAGTACTTC. This codes for CASTPMAGGGETQYF.

The V and J genes are TRBV2 and TRBJ2-2, with 13 bases matching TRBD2. Germline V lookup: CDR1 SNHLY, CDR2 FYNNEI. The CDR3 covers 15 residues. The trim removed 6 bases at V and 13 bases at J, leaving 11 bases unmatched. CDR3 bases: TGTGCCAGCAGCGGGACTAGCGGGGTTCACCGGAGGCTGTTTTTT. Residues: CASSGTSGVHRRLFF.

This clone was picked up a small number of times. This rearrangement joins TRBV4-3 to TRBJ2-1, with 14 bases fitting TRBD2. This CDR3 region has 16 residues. The trim removed 4 bases at V and 6 bases at J, leaving 5 bases unmatched. The germline gives CDR1 LGHNA, CDR2 YSLEER. The CDR3 nucleotides read TGCGCCAGCAGCCCCAGGGGGACTAGCGGGAGCAATGAGCAGTTCTTC. It yields the protein CASSPRGTSGSNEQFF.

CDR3 nucleotide sequence: TGTGCCAGCAGCCCCGGGGGTAGCGGGAGTCAACACGAGCAGTACTTC. Amino acid sequence: CASSPGGSGSQHEQYF. The chain joins TRBV5-4 to TRBJ2-7; TRBD2 agrees at 9 bases. V shed 4 bases and J 5 bases; nucleotides not matched to a gene: 13. Germline lookup yields CDR1 SGHNT and CDR2 YYREEE (reference sequence). The CDR3 sequence is 16 residues long.

The J gene is TRBJ2-7, the V gene TRBV11-3; 7 bases line up with TRBD1. The CDR3 length is 15 residues. Germline assignment: CDR1 SGHNT and CDR2 YENEEA. Trimming removed 1 base from V and 3 bases from J; junction bases left unmatched: 6. CDR3 DNA: TGTGCCAGCAGCTTAGTCGGGACAGAGAACTACGAGCAGTACTTC. This sequence encodes CASSLVGTENYEQYF.

This sequence joins TRBV7-2 and TRBJ2-6; D gene unclear. CDR3 length: 15 residues. CDR1 SGHTA and CDR2 FQGNSA come from the germline V gene. Between the trimmed V and J ends, which lost 1 base and 0 bases, there was a span of 4 bases. The CDR3 loop reads CASSLGLSGANVLTF. The CDR3 DNA reads TGTGCCAGCAGCTTAGGACTCTCTGGGGCCAACGTCCTGACTTTC.

A word on this clone: The same CDR3 also results from other DNA sequences found in this sample. V is TRBV7-2 and J is TRBJ1-5; maybe TRBD1 (5 bases). The V end was cut by 3 bases, the J end by 6 bases, with 9 bases between. Germline V gene data show CDR1 as SGHTA and CDR2 as FQGNSA. The CDR3 totals 13 residues. CDR3 residues: CASSLGGVQPQHF. Here the CDR3 DNA reads TGTGCCAGCAGCTTGGGAGGGGTTCAGCCCCAGCATTTT.